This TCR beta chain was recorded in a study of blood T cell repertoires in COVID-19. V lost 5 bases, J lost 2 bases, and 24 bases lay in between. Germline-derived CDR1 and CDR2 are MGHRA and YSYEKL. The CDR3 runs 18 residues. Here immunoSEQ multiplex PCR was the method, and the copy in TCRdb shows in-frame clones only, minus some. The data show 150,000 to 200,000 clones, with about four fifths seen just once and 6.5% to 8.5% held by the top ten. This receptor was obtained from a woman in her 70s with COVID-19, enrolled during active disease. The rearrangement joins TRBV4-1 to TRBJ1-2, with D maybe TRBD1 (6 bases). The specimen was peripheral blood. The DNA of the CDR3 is TGCGCCAGCAGCAAGAGTATCAGGTCAGGGGAGTTGAACTATGGCTACACCTTC. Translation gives CASSKSIRSGELNYGYTF.